The 4 T cell receptor beta chains below all came from one sample that was sequenced in a study of CD8+ T cells in alopecia areata. cDNA reverse transcribed from extracted RNA served as the sequencing template. Assay used: immunoSEQ multiplex PCR; TCRdb lists only in-frame clones, some missing. The sample carries approximately 150,000 clones, about 47% recorded once. Sequences were derived from CD4+ T cells sorted from blood, sampled at week 0. These receptors were obtained from a human donor with alopecia areata.

The chain is built from TRBV5-1 and TRBJ1-1, with D unclear. This CDR3 spans 14 amino acids. Deletions cut 4 bases from V and 4 bases from J, with 14 bases between. CDR1 is SGHRS and CDR2 is YFSETQ in the germline V gene. The CDR3 DNA follows: TGCGCCAGCAGCCTTAGCGAGTTCGGCACTGAAGCTTTCTTT. Protein: CASSLSEFGTEAFF. The whole variable domain, filled in from reference TRBV5-1 and TRBJ1-1, reads KAGVTQTPRYLIKTRGQQVTLSCSPISGHRSVSWYQQTPGQGLQFLFEYFSETQRNKGNFPGRFSGRQFSNSRSEMNVSTLELGDSALYLCASSLSEFGTEAFFGQGTRLTVV.

This clone appeared a single time. The chain joins TRBV18 to TRBJ2-5; D unresolved. This CDR3 region has 14 residues. With 0 bases removed from V and 4 bases from J, the gap between germline ends came to 9 bases. Germline-derived CDR1 and CDR2 are KGHSH and LQKENI. CDR3 in DNA: TGTGCCAGCTCACCACCTGGGCTGGGAGAGACCCAGTACTTC. This sequence encodes CASSPPGLGETQYF. Supplemented by reference TRBV18 and TRBJ2-5, the full variable domain reads NAGVMQNPRHLVRRRGQEARLRCSPMKGHSHVYWYRQLPEEGLKFMVYLQKENIIDESGMPKERFSAEFPKEGPSILRIQQVVRGDSAAYFCASSPPGLGETQYFGPGTRLLVL.

The chain employs TRBV29-1 and TRBJ2-5; D may be TRBD2 (5 bases). V was cut by 6 bases and J by 5 bases, with 7 bases left in between. CDR1 is SQVTM and CDR2 is ANQGSEA in the germline V gene. The CDR3 consists of 10 residues. The CDR3 DNA follows: TGCAGCGTCGGGGTGGAGACCCAGTACTTC. Residues: CSVGVETQYF. Using reference TRBV29-1 and TRBJ2-5 for the parts outside the CDR3, the full variable domain is SAVISQKPSRDICQRGTSLTIQCQVDSQVTMMFWYRQQPGQSLTLIATANQGSEATYESGFVIDKFPISRPNLTFSTLTVSNMSPEDSSIYLCSVGVETQYFGPGTRLLVL.

The CDR3 sequence: CASPVKPQHF. CDR3 nucleotides: TGTGCCAGCCCTGTGAAGCCCCAGCATTTT. The chain links TRBV27 to TRBJ1-5; D is ambiguous. CDR1 MNHEY and CDR2 SMNVEV come from the germline V gene (reference sequence). Between the trimmed V and J ends, which lost 8 bases and 8 bases, there was a span of 7 bases. This CDR3 is 10 amino acids long.